This T cell receptor (beta chain) was documented in a study of cytomegalovirus exposure and HLA in healthy donors. Study conclusions and caveats: TRBV6-2, TRBV6-3 and other indistinguishable V segments were excluded.

Worth noting for this clone: Its specificity is not known.

J lost 5 bases, V lost 0 bases, and 8 bases had no gene match. This CDR3 region has 16 residues. Looked up from germline, CDR1 is SGHTA and CDR2 is FQGNSA. It was with 60 Vbeta and 13 Jbeta primers that the PCR ran. Study processing details: In a later analysis, the count reached roughly 80 million unique TCR beta chains, with 9 million to 11 million shared. The method was immunoSEQ multiplex PCR; TCRdb's version includes in-frame clones alone and lacks a portion of them. V and J calls and clone size are as listed in that table; D and trimming were resolved from the DNA. The top ten clones hold roughly 5% of a sample with some 250,000 clones, roughly 87% of them seen once.

The receptor was isolated from a woman in her 40s in good health and CMV-seropositive. The sequencing sample was made of PBMCs. J is TRBJ1-2 and V is TRBV7-2; 8 bases are shared with TRBD1. The chain's CDR3 is CASSLAPNDRGYGYTF. CDR3 DNA sequence: TGTGCCAGCAGCTTAGCCCCGAATGACAGGGGTTATGGCTACACCTTC.